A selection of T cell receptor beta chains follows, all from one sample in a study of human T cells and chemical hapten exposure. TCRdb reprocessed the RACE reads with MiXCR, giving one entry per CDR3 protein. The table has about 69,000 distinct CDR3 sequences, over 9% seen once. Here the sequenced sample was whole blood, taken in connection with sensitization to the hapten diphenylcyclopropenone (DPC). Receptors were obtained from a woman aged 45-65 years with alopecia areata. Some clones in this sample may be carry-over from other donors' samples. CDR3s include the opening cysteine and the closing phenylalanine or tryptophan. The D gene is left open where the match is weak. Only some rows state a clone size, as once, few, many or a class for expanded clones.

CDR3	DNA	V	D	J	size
CASTKTGGLETQYF	TGTGCCAGCACAAAGACAGGCGGTTTGGAGACCCAGTACTTC	TRBV6-6	NA	TRBJ2-5	few
CASSIGRLTNEKLFF	TGCGCCAGCAGCATAGGACGCCTGACTAATGAAAAACTGTTTTTT	TRBV4-1	NA	TRBJ1-4	NA
CASRNLRDRGPNSNQPQHF	TGTGCCAGTAGAAATCTCCGGGACAGGGGCCCCAATAGCAATCAGCCCCAGCATTTT	TRBV19	TRBD1	TRBJ1-5	many
CSVGQANTEAFF	TGCAGCGTTGGACAGGCGAACACTGAAGCTTTCTTT	TRBV29-1	NA	TRBJ1-1	many
CASSPRRHDMGIHSPLHF	TGTGCCAGCTCTCCCCGACGCCACGACATGGGCATCCATTCACCCCTCCACTTT	TRBV18	NA	TRBJ1-6	few
CSASFVGTGNQPQHF	TGCAGTGCTAGTTTTGTCGGGACAGGGAATCAGCCCCAGCATTTT	TRBV20-1	TRBD1	TRBJ1-5	NA
CASSFPSGKRGNEQFF	TGTGCCAGCAGCTTCCCCAGCGGGAAGAGGGGCAATGAGCAGTTCTTC	TRBV7-9	TRBD2	TRBJ2-1	many
CSARSLAVYEQYF	TGCAGTGCTAGGTCCCTAGCAGTCTACGAGCAGTACTTC	TRBV20-1	NA	TRBJ2-7	few
CASSKEREITHTEAFF	TGTGCCAGCAGCAAAGAAAGGGAAATAACGCACACTGAAGCTTTCTTT	TRBV21-1	NA	TRBJ1-1	few
CASSTGTARYGYTF	TGTGCCAGCAGCACGGGGACAGCCCGCTATGGCTACACCTTC	TRBV5-6	TRBD1	TRBJ1-2	many